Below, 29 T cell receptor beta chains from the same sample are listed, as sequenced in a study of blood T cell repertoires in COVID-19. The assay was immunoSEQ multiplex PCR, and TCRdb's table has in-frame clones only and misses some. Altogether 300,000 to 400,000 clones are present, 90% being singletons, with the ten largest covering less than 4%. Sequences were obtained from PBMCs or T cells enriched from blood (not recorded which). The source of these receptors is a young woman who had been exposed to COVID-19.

CDR3 in amino acids: CASSLSRDSSNEKLFF. The CDR3 coding sequence is TGCGCCAGCAGCTTGTCCCGGGACAGTTCTAATGAAAAACTGTTTTTT. The rearrangement uses TRBV5-1 and TRBJ1-4, with TRBD1 matching over 7 bases. J lost 3 bases, V lost 1 base, and 6 bases had no gene match. Germline V gives CDR1 SGHRS, CDR2 YFSETQ. The CDR3 is made up of 16 amino acids.

The DNA of the CDR3 is TGTGCCAGCAGTGAACGGGACAGGAGCTCCTACGAGCAGTACTTC. Residues: CASSERDRSSYEQYF. The V call is TRBV6-1, the J call TRBJ2-7; 8 bases line up with TRBD1. Germline lookup yields CDR1 MNHNS and CDR2 SASEGT. V shed 2 bases and J 0 bases; nucleotides not matched to a gene: 3. This CDR3 comprises 15 residues.

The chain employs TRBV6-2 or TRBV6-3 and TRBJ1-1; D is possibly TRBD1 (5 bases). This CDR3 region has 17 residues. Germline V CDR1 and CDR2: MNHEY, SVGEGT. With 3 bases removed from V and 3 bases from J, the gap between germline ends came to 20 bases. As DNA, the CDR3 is TGTGCCAGCAGTTATCCAGACGGGACTGTCCCTTACACTGAAGCTTTCTTT. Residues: CASSYPDGTVPYTEAFF.

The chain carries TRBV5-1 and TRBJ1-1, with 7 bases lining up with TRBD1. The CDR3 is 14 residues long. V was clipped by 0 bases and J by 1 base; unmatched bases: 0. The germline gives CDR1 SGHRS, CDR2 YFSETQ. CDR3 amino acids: CASSLGDRNTEAFF. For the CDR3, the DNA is TGCGCCAGCAGCTTGGGGGACAGGAACACTGAAGCTTTCTTT.

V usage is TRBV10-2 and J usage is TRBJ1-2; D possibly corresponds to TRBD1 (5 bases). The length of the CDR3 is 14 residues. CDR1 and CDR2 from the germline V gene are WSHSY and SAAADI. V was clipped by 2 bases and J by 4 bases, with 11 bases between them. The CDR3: CASSEGFDSYGYTF. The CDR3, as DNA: TGCGCCAGCAGTGAGGGGTTCGACAGCTATGGCTACACCTTC.

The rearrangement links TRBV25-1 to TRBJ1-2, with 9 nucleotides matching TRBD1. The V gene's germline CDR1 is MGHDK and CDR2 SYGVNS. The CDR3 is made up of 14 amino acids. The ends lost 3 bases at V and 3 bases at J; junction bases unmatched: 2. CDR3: CASSETGGHYGYTF. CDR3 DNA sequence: TGTGCCAGCAGTGAGACAGGGGGTCACTATGGCTACACCTTC.

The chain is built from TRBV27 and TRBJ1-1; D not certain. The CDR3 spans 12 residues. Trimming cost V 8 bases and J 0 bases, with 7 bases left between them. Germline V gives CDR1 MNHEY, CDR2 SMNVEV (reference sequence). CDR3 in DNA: TGTGCCAGCCTAGGCCTGAACACTGAAGCTTTCTTT. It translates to CASLGLNTEAFF.

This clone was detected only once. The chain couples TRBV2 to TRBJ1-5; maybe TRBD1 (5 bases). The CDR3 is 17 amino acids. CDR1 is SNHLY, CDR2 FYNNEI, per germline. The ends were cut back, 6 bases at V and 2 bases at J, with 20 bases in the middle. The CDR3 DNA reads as TGTGCCAGCAGGGTGGGGGGTTCCCTAAAGCGCAATCAGCCCCAGCATTTT. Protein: CASRVGGSLKRNQPQHF.

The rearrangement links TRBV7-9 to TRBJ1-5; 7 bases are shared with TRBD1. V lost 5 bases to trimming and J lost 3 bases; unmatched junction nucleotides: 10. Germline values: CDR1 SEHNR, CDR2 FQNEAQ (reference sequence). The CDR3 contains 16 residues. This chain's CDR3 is CASSPLTGWVNQPQHF. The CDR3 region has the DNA TGTGCCAGCAGCCCCTTGACAGGGTGGGTCAATCAGCCCCAGCATTTT.

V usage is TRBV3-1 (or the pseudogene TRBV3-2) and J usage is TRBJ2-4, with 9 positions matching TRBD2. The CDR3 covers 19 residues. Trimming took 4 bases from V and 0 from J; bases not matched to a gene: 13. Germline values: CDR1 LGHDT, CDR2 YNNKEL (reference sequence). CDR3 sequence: CASSLSTAGGGLAKNIQYF. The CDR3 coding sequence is TGTGCCAGCAGCCTTTCTACGGCGGGGGGGGGACTAGCCAAAAACATTCAGTACTTC.

In DNA form, the CDR3 reads TGTGCCAGCAGCTTCGTCGTTAATGAAAAACTGTTTTTT. Its protein product is CASSFVVNEKLFF. The chain has TRBV11-1 and TRBJ1-4; D unclear. The CDR3 totals 13 residues. Trimming took 3 bases from V and 4 from J, leaving 6 bases between them. Germline V gives CDR1 SGHAT, CDR2 FQDESV (reference sequence).

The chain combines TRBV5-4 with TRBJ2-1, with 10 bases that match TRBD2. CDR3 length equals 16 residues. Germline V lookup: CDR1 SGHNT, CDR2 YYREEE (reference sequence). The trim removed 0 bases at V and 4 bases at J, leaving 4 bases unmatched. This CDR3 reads CASSLATSGVYNEQFF. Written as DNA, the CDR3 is TGTGCCAGCAGCTTGGCTACTAGCGGGGTTTACAATGAGCAGTTCTTC.

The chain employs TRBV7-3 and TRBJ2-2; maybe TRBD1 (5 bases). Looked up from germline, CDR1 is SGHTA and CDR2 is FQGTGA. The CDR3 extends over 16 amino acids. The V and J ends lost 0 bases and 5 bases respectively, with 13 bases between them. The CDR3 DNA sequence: TGTGCCAGCAGCTTAACCCAGGGCCGAGGAACCGGGGAGCTGTTTTTT. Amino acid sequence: CASSLTQGRGTGELFF.

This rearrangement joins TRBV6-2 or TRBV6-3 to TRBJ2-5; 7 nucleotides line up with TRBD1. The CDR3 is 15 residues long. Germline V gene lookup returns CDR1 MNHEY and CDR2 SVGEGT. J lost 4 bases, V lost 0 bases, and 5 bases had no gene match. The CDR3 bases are TGTGCCAGCAGTTACTCGACAGGGTTGGGAGAGACCCAGTACTTC. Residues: CASSYSTGLGETQYF.

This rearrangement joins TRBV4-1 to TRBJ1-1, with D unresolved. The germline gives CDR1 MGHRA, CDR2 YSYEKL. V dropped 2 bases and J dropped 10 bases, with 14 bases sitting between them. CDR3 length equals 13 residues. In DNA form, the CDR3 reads TGCGCCAGCAGCCAAATAGCGAATACGGTAGCTTTCTTT. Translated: CASSQIANTVAFF.

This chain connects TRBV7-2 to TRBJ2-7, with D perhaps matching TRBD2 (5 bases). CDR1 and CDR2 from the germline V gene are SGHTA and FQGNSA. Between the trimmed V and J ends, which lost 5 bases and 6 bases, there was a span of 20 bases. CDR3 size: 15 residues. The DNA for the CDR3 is TGTGCCAGCAGCCCCGGACTGGGGATAAAGTTCGAGCAGTACTTC. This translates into CASSPGLGIKFEQYF.

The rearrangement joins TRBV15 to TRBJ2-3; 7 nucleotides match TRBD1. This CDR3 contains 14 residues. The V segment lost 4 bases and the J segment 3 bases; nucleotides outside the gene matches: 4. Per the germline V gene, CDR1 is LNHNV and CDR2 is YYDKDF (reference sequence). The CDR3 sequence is CATSKGQPTDTQYF. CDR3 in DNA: TGTGCCACCAGCAAGGGACAGCCGACAGATACGCAGTATTTT.

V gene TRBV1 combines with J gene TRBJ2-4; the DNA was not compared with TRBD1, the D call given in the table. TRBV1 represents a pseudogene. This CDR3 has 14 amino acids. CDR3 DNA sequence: TGCACCAGCAGCCCCGAGATGACAGGGGGCGACCAGTACTTC. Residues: CTSSPEMTGGDQYF.

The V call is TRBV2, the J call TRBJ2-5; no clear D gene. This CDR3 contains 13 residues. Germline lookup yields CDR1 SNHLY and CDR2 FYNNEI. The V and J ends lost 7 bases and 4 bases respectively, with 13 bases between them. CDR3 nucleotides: TGTGCCAGCAACTGGGTGGGCTCAGAGACCCAGTACTTC. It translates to CASNWVGSETQYF.

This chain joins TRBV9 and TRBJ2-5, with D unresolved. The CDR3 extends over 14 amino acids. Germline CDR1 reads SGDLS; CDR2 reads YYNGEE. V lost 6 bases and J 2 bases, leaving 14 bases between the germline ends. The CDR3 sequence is CASTLGGGQETQYF. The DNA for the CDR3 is TGTGCCAGCACTTTGGGTGGCGGACAAGAGACCCAGTACTTC.

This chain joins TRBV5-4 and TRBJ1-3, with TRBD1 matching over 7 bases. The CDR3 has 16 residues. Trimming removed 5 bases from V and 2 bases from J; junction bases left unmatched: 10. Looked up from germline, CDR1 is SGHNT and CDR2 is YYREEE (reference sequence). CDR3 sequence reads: CASRKTGDLAGNTIYF. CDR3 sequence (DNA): TGTGCCAGCAGGAAAACAGGGGATTTAGCTGGAAACACCATATATTTT.

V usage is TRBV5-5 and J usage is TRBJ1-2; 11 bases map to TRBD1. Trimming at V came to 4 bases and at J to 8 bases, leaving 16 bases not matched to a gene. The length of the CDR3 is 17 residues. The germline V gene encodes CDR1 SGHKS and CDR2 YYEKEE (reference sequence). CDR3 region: CASSPLPFRDRGIGYTF. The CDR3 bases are TGTGCCAGCAGCCCTCTCCCCTTCCGGGACAGGGGGATCGGCTACACCTTC.

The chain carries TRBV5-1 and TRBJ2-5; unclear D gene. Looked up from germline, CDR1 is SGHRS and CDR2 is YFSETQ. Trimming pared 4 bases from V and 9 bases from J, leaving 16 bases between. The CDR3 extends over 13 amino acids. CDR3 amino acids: CASSGYSLEAQYF. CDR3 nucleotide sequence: TGCGCCAGCAGCGGATATAGCCTCGAGGCCCAGTACTTC.

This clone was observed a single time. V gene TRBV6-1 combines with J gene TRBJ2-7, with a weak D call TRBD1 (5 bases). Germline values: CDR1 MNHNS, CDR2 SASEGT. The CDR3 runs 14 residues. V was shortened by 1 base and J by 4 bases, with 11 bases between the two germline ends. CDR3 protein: CASSEVRARYEQYF. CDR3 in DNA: TGTGCCAGCAGTGAAGTCAGGGCGAGGTACGAGCAGTACTTC.

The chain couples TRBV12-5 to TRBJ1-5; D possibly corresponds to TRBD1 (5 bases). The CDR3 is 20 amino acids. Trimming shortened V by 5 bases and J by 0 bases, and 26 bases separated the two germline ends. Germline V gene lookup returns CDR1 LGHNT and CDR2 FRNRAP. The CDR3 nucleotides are TGTGCTAGTGGTCGCTACCCTCCCGGGGGAGTAGTCGCTAGCAATCAGCCCCAGCATTTT. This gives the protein CASGRYPPGGVVASNQPQHF.

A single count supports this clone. The CDR3: CASSGALDQPQHF. As DNA, the CDR3 is TGTGCCAGTAGTGGGGCCCTCGATCAGCCCCAGCATTTT. This chain uses TRBV19 with TRBJ1-5; perhaps TRBD1 as D (5 bases). Germline V gives CDR1 LNHDA, CDR2 SQIVND (reference sequence). The CDR3 sequence is 13 residues long. Trimming shortened V by 5 bases and J by 5 bases, and 10 bases separated the two germline ends. The full variable domain, its missing parts supplied by reference TRBV19 and TRBJ1-5, is DGGITQSPKYLFRKEGQNVTLSCEQNLNHDAMYWYRQDPGQGLRLIYYSQIVNDFQKGDIAEGYSVSREKKESFPLTVTSAQKNPTAFYLCASSGALDQPQHFGDGTRLSIL.

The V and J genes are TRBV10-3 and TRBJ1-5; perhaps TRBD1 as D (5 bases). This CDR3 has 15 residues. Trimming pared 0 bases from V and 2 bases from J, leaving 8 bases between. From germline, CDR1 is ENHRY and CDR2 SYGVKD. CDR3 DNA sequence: TGTGCCATCAGTGAGTCTTTCAGGGGCAATCAGCCCCAGCATTTT. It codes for CAISESFRGNQPQHF.

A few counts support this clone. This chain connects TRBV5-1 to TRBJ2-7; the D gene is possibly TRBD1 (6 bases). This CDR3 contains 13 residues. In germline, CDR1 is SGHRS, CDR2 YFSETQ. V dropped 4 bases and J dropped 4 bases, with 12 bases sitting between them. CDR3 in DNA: TGCGCCAGCAGCCAACTTACAGGGTACGAGCAGTACTTC. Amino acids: CASSQLTGYEQYF.

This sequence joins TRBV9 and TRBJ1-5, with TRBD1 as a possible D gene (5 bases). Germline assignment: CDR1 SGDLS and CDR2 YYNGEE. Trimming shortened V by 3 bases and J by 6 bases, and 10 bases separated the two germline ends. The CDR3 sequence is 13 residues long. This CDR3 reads CASSADGGQPQHF. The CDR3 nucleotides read TGTGCCAGCAGCGCGGACGGGGGTCAGCCCCAGCATTTT.